This TCR beta chain was identified in a study of cytomegalovirus exposure and HLA in healthy donors. General study points: It was shown in a later analysis that HLA-associated TCR beta chains were more clonally expanded than other, equally common chains. Immune exposure information available was restricted to CMV serostatus. Per a prior analysis, the majority of TCR beta V segments were productive roughly 87% or roughly 30% of the time.

In the case of this clone: Its antigen is not known.

The PCR ran on 60 Vbeta and 13 Jbeta primers. Profiled with immunoSEQ multiplex PCR; TCRdb holds only in-frame clones, not every one. Of over 85,000 clones listed, 60% to 80% are singletons. Germline loops: CDR1 MNHNS, CDR2 SASEGT. The germline V and J ends were trimmed by 4 bases and 3 bases, with 10 bases remaining between them. The CDR3 is 13 residues long. The material sequenced was PBMCs. The chain recombines TRBV6-1 with TRBJ2-7, with a weak D call TRBD2 (5 bases). The source of this sequence is a female donor in good health and CMV-seronegative. CDR3 sequence (DNA): TGTGCCAGCAGTGGTGAGGGCCACTACGAGCAGTACTTC. It specifies CASSGEGHYEQYF.